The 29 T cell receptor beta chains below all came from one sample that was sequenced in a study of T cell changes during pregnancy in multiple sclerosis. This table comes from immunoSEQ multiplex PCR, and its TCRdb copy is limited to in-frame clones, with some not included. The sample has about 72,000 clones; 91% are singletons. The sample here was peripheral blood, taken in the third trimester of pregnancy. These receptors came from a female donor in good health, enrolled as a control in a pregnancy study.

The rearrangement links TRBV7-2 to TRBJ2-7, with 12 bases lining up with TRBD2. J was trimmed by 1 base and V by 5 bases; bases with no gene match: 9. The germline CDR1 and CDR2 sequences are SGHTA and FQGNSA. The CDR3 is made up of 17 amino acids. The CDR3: CASSPNTGTSGSYEQYF. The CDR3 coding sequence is TGTGCCAGCAGCCCCAATACAGGGACTAGCGGGTCCTACGAGCAGTACTTC.

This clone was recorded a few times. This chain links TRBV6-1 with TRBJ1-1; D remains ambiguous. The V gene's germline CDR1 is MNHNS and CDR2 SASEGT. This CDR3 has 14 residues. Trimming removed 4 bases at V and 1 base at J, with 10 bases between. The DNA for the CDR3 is TGTGCCAGCAGTGGTTCGATAGAGAACACTGAAGCTTTCTTT. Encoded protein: CASSGSIENTEAFF.

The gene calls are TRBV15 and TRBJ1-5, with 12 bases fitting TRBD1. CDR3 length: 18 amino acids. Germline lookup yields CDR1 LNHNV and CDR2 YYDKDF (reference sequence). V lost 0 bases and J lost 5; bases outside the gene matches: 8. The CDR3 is CATSRDLGTGGFYQPQHF. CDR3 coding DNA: TGTGCCACCAGCAGAGATCTCGGGACAGGGGGCTTCTATCAGCCCCAGCATTTT.

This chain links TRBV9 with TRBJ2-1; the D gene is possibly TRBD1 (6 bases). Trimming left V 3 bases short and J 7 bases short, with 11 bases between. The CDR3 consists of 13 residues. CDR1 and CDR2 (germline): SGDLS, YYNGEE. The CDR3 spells CASSGGQTNEQFF. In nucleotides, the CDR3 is TGTGCCAGCAGCGGGGGACAAACTAATGAGCAGTTCTTC. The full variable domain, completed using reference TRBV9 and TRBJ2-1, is DSGVTQTPKHLITATGQRVTLRCSPRSGDLSVYWYQQSLDQGLQFLIQYYNGEERAKGNILERFSAQQFPDLHSELNLSSLELGDSALYFCASSGGQTNEQFFGPGTRLTVL.

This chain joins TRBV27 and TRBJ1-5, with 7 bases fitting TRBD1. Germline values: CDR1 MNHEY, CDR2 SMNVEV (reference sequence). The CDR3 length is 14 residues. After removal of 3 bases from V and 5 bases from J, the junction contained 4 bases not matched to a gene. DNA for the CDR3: TGTGCCAGCAGTTTTACAGGGGTGGATCAGCCCCAGCATTTT. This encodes CASSFTGVDQPQHF.

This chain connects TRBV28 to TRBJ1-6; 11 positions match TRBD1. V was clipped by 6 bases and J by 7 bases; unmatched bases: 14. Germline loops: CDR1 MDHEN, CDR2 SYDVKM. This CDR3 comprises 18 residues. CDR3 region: CASRSGTGGDLPNSPLHF. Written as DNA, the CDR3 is TGTGCCAGCAGATCCGGGACAGGGGGTGACTTACCAAATTCACCCCTCCACTTT.

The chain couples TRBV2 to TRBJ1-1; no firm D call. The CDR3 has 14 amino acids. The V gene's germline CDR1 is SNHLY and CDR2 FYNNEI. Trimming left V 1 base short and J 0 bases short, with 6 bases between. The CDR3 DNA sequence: TGTGCCAGCAGTGAAGTCGGGGTGAACACTGAAGCTTTCTTT. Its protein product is CASSEVGVNTEAFF.

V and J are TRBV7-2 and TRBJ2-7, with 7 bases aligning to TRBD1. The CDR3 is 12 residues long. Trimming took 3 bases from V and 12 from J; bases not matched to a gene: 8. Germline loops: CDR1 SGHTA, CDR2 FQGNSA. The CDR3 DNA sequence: TGTGCCAGCAGCTTCGGGACAGACCAAGGGTACTTC. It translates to CASSFGTDQGYF. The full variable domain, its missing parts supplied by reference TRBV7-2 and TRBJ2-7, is GAGVSQSPSNKVTEKGKDVELRCDPISGHTALYWYRQSLGQGLEFLIYFQGNSAPDKSGLPSDRFSAERTGGSVSTLTIQRTQQEDSAVYLCASSFGTDQGYFGPGTRLTVT.

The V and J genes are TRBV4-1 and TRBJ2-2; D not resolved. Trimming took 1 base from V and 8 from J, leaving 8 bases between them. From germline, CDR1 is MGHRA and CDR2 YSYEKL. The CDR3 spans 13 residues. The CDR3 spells CASSQVGAGELFF. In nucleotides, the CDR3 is TGCGCCAGCAGCCAAGTTGGTGCGGGGGAGCTGTTTTTT.

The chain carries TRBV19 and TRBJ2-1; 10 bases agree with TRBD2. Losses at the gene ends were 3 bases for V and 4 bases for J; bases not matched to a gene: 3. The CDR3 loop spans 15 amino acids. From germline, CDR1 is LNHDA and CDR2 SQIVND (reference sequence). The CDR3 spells CASSIEAGGYNEQFF. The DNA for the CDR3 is TGTGCCAGTAGTATTGAAGCGGGGGGGTACAATGAGCAGTTCTTC. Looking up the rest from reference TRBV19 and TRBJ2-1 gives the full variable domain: DGGITQSPKYLFRKEGQNVTLSCEQNLNHDAMYWYRQDPGQGLRLIYYSQIVNDFQKGDIAEGYSVSREKKESFPLTVTSAQKNPTAFYLCASSIEAGGYNEQFFGPGTRLTVL.

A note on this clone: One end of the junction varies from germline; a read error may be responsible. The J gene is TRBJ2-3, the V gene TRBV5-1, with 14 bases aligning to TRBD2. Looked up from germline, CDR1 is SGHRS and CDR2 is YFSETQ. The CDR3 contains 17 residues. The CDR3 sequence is CASTLRTSGGITDTQYF. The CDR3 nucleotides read TGCGCCAGCACCTTGCGGACTAGCGGGGGGATCACAGATACGCAGTATTTT.

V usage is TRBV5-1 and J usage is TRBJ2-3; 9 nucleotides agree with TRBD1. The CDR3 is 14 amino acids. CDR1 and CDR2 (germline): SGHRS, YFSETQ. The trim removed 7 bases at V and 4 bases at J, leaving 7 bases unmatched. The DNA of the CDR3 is TGCGCCAGCCGGGGACAGGGTGGCGCAGATACGCAGTATTTT. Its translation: CASRGQGGADTQYF.

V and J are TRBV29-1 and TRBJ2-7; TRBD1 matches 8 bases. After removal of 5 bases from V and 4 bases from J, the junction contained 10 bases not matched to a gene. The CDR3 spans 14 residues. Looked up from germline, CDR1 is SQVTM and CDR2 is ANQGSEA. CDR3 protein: CSVRRAGGHYEQYF. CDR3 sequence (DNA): TGCAGCGTTCGACGGGCAGGGGGCCATTACGAGCAGTACTTC.

This chain's CDR3 is CASSTYRGLQPQHF. For the CDR3, the DNA is TGTGCCAGCAGTACTTACAGGGGGTTACAGCCCCAGCATTTT. V usage is TRBV28 and J usage is TRBJ1-5; 8 bases fit TRBD1. This CDR3 has 14 residues. The germline V gene encodes CDR1 MDHEN and CDR2 SYDVKM. J was trimmed by 7 bases and V by 5 bases; bases with no gene match: 7. Variable domain in full (rest from reference TRBV28 and TRBJ1-5): DVKVTQSSRYLVKRTGEKVFLECVQDMDHENMFWYRQDPGLGLRLIYFSYDVKMKEKGDIPEGYSVSREKKERFSLILESASTNQTSMYLCASSTYRGLQPQHFGDGTRLSIL.

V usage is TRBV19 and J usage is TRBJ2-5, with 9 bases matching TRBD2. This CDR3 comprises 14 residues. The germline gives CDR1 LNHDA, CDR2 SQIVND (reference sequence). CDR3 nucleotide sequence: TGTGCGACAGCGGGGGGCTTCCTCGGGGAGACCCAGTACTTC. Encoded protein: CATAGGFLGETQYF.

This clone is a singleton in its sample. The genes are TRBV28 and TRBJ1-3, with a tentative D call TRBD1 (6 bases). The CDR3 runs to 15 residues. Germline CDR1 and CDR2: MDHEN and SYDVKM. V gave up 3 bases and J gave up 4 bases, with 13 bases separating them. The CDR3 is CASSFPQGFGNTIYF. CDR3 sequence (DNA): TGTGCCAGCAGTTTCCCACAGGGCTTCGGAAACACCATATATTTT.

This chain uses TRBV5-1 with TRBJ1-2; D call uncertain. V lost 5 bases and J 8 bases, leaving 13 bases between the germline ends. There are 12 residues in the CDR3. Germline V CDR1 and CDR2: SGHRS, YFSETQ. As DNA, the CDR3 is TGCGCCAGCAGTCCGGGTAGTCGGGGCTACACCTTC. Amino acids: CASSPGSRGYTF.

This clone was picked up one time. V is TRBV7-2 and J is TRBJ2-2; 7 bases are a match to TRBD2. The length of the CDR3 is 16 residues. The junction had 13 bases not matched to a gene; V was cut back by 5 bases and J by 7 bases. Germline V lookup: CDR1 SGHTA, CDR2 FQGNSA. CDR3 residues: CASSPYWGGTSGELFF. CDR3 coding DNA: TGTGCCAGCAGCCCCTACTGGGGGGGGACGAGCGGGGAGCTGTTTTTT.

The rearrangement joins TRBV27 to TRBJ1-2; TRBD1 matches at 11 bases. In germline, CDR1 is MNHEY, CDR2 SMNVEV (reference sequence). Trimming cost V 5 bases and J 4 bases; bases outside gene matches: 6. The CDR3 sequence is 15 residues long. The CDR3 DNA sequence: TGTGCCAGCAGTCCCACGGGACAGGGGGTCTATGGCTACACCTTC. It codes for CASSPTGQGVYGYTF.

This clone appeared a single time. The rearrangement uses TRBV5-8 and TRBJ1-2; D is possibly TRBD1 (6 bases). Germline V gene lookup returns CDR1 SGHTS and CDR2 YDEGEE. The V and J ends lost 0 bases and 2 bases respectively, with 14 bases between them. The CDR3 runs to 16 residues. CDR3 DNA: TGTGCCAGCAGCTTGGTGACTGGGCAGGGGAACTATGGCTACACCTTC. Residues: CASSLVTGQGNYGYTF.

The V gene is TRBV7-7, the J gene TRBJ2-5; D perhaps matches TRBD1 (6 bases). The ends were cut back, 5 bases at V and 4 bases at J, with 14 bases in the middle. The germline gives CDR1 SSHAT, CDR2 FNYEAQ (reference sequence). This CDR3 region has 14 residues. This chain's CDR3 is CASSVNRDRETQYF. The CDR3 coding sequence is TGTGCCAGCAGCGTAAACAGGGATCGAGAGACCCAGTACTTC.

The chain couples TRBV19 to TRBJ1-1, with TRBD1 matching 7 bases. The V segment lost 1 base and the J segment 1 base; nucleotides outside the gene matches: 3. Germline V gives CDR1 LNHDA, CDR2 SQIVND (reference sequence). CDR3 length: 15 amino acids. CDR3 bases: TGTGCCAGTAGTATAGGCTGGACAGGGAACACTGAAGCTTTCTTT. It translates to CASSIGWTGNTEAFF. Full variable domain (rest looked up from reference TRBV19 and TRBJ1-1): DGGITQSPKYLFRKEGQNVTLSCEQNLNHDAMYWYRQDPGQGLRLIYYSQIVNDFQKGDIAEGYSVSREKKESFPLTVTSAQKNPTAFYLCASSIGWTGNTEAFFGQGTRLTVV.

CDR3 in amino acids: CASSKAADRNAEQYF. The CDR3 nucleotides are TGTGCCAGCAGCAAAGCCGCTGACAGAAATGCTGAGCAGTACTTC. The chain has TRBV21-1 and TRBJ2-7; the table names TRBD1, a call not compared with the DNA. TRBV21-1 is reported as a pseudogene. This CDR3 is built from 15 residues.

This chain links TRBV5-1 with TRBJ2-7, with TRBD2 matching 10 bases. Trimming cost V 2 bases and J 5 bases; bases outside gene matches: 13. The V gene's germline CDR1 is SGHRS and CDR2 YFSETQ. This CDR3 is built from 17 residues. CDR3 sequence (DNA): TGCGCCAGCAGCTTAGCGGGAGGGCCAATTTTTCCCAACGAGCAGTACTTC. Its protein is CASSLAGGPIFPNEQYF. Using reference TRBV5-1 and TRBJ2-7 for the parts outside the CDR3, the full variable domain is KAGVTQTPRYLIKTRGQQVTLSCSPISGHRSVSWYQQTPGQGLQFLFEYFSETQRNKGNFPGRFSGRQFSNSRSEMNVSTLELGDSALYLCASSLAGGPIFPNEQYFGPGTRLTVT.

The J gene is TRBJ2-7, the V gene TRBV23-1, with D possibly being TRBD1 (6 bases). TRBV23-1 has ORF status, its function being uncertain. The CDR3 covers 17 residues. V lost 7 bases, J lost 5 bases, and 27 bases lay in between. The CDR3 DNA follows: TGCGCCAGCATTACCTTCCTCGAAGCAGGGGATTTGCACGAGCAGTACTTC. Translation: CASITFLEAGDLHEQYF.

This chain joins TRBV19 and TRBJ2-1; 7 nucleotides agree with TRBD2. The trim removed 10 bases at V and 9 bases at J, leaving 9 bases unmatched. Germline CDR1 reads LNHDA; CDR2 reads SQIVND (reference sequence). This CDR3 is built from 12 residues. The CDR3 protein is CAISSGEGEQFF. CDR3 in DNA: TGTGCCATTTCTAGCGGCGAAGGTGAGCAGTTCTTC.

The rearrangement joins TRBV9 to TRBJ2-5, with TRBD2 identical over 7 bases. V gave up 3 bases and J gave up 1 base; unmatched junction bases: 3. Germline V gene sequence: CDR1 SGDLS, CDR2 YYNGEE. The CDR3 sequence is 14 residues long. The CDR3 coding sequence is TGTGCCAGCAGCGGGAGCGGGGCCCAAGAGACCCAGTACTTC. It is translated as CASSGSGAQETQYF.

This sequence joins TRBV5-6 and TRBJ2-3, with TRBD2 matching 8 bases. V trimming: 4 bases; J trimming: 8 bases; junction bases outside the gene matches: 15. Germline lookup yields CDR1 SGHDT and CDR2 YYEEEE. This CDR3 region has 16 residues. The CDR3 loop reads CASSPRTSGGLGTQYF. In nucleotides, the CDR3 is TGTGCCAGCAGCCCACGGACATCGGGGGGGCTAGGTACGCAGTATTTT.

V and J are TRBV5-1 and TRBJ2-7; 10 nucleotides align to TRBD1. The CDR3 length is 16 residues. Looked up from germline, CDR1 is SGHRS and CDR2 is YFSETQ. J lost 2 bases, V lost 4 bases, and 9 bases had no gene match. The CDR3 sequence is CASSVWGGQGAYEQYF. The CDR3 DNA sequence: TGCGCCAGCAGCGTTTGGGGAGGACAGGGGGCCTACGAGCAGTACTTC. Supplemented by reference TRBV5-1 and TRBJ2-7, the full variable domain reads KAGVTQTPRYLIKTRGQQVTLSCSPISGHRSVSWYQQTPGQGLQFLFEYFSETQRNKGNFPGRFSGRQFSNSRSEMNVSTLELGDSALYLCASSVWGGQGAYEQYFGPGTRLTVT.